These 14 T cell receptor beta chains were sequenced from one sample in a study of tumor-infiltrating lymphocytes in primary liver carcinoma. It was from around 20-30 mg of unsorted bulk tissue that RNA and DNA were co-extracted. A constant-region primer primed TCR beta cDNA synthesis from roughly 510 ng of total RNA. Each TCR beta library was derived from three nested multiplex PCR rounds that employed slightly modified ARM-PCR. Running 10 cycles apiece, the first two PCR rounds relied on TRBV1-TRBV30 forward primers together with a C-beta reverse primer. MiXCR was run by TCRdb on the multiplex PCR reads, yielding one entry per CDR3 protein. Of 20,000 to 25,000 distinct CDR3 sequences in the sample, 60% to 80% are singletons; the top ten hold over 35%. The sequencing sample was made of liver tumor tissue from sampling region 1. Subset reported: tumor region T1, superior pole. These receptor sequences come from a woman aged 30 to 39 with primary liver carcinoma and hepatitis B virus infection.

With respect to this clonotype: Compared with germline, one end of the junction differs, possibly owing to a read error. The chain couples TRBV28 to TRBJ2-2; tentative D call: TRBD2 (6 bases). Germline V CDR1 and CDR2: MDHEN, SYDVKM. The CDR3 runs to 14 residues. CDR3 sequence: CASSLGGNIGELFF. The CDR3 nucleotides read TGTGCCAGCAGTTTGGGCGGGAACATCGGGGAGCTATTTTTT.

This clonotype was detected many times. Being one base from a much bigger clone, this may be a read error. This sequence joins TRBV10-1 and TRBJ2-3; D is ambiguous. CDR1 is WNHNN and CDR2 is SYGVQD in the germline V gene (reference sequence). The CDR3 has 14 residues. CDR3 sequence: CTSSEGRKADTQYF. The CDR3 nucleotides are TGCACCAGCAGTGAAGGGCGGAAAGCAGATACGCAGTATTTT.

Comments on this clonotype: Compared with germline, one end of the junction differs, possibly owing to a read error. The gene calls are TRBV6-5 and TRBJ2-5; 10 positions match TRBD1. Germline CDR1 is MNHEY and CDR2 is SVGAGI. The length of the CDR3 is 13 residues. The CDR3 spells CPGSTDRGLTRYF. The CDR3 DNA reads TGTCCCGGTAGTACCGACAGGGGGCTGACCCGGTACTTC.

This clonotype was found once. Lacking the conserved final phenylalanine or tryptophan, this CDR3 likely reflects a read error. It is unclear where the CDR3 begins or ends on the DNA, so no DNA is shown, and the CDR3 is as TCRdb lists it. The V gene is TRBV29-1, the J gene TRBJ2-1. Germline CDR1 and CDR2: SQVTM and ANQGSEA. Counting both end residues, the CDR3 totals 12 amino acids. CDR3 loop: CSALRDYNEQFL.

The chain recombines TRBV4-1 with TRBJ2-5; TRBD1 or TRBD2 may be the D gene (6 bases each). V lost 1 base and J 4 bases, leaving 19 bases between the germline ends. This CDR3 is built from 17 residues. CDR1 is MGHRA and CDR2 is YSYEKL in the germline V gene. CDR3 amino acids: CASSQAFGGRRGETQYF. The CDR3 DNA reads as TGCGCCAGCAGCCAAGCCTTTGGGGGGCGCAGGGGAGAGACCCAGTACTTC.

V and J are TRBV5-8 and TRBJ2-1; D is uncertain. V shed 10 bases and J shed 9 bases, with 14 bases lying between them. This CDR3 has 11 residues. CDR1 and CDR2 (germline): SGHTS, YDEGEE. The CDR3 loop reads CALDPFGEQFF. The DNA of the CDR3 is TGTGCCTTGGATCCTTTCGGTGAGCAGTTCTTC.

Notes on this clonotype: Without the conserved terminal phenylalanine or tryptophan, this CDR3 likely stems from a read error. The DNA is left out, because the CDR3 cannot be placed on it with certainty; the CDR3 is given as TCRdb lists it. This chain connects TRBV11-2 to TRBJ2-3; the table's D call, TRBD2, has no DNA check behind it. Germline CDR1 SGHAT, CDR2 FQNNGV. With termini counted, the CDR3 has 16 amino acids. The CDR3: CAGSAGLAGIVDTQCL.

As regards this clonotype: The junction shows a germline mismatch at one end, possibly a read error. This rearrangement joins TRBV12-3 or TRBV12-4 to TRBJ2-7; D could derive from TRBD1 or TRBD2 (6 bases each). This CDR3 spans 15 amino acids. CDR3 sequence reads: CASNFRGQGSHEQYF. The CDR3 coding sequence is TGTGCCAGCAATTTTCGGGGGCAGGGTAGTCACGAGCAGTATTTC.

This clonotype qualifies as large (0.1 to 1%). The chain employs TRBV24-1 and TRBJ2-3; either TRBD1 or TRBD2 may fit D (5 bases each). The CDR3 length is 14 residues. Trimming stripped 3 bases from V and 9 bases from J, with 15 bases between. Looked up from germline, CDR1 is KGHDR and CDR2 is SFDVKD. CDR3 DNA: TGTGCCACCAGTGATGCTATCGGGACGGTGACGCAGTATTTT. Amino acids: CATSDAIGTVTQYF.

This sequence joins TRBV24-1 and TRBJ2-3, with D perhaps being TRBD1 or TRBD2 (5 bases each). There are 14 residues in the CDR3. Trimming took off 5 bases at V and 9 bases at J, with 17 bases between the two ends. Germline V gene data show CDR1 as KGHDR and CDR2 as SFDVKD. The CDR3, as DNA: TGTGCCACCAGTGGTACTATTGGGACGGTGACGCAGTATTTT. It translates to CATSGTIGTVTQYF.

In regard to this clonotype: A read error may produce the germline difference seen at one junction end. The chain is built from TRBV10-3 and TRBJ2-5; D is uncertain. CDR3 length: 15 amino acids. Germline V gene sequence: CDR1 ENHRY, CDR2 SYGVKD. The CDR3 coding sequence is TGTGCCATCAGTGAATCGGCTGCCAGACAAGGGACCCAGTACTTC. The encoded protein is CAISESAARQGTQYF.

As for this clonotype: In this CDR3 the conserved last residue, phenylalanine or tryptophan, is missing, so a read error is likely. V is TRBV11-2 and J is TRBJ1-2; D unclear. The CDR3 extends over 14 amino acids. The germline V gene has CDR1 SGHAT and CDR2 FQNNGV. The CDR3 sequence is CVSSLREANYGYTS. CDR3 DNA: TGTGTCAGCAGCTTAAGGGAAGCTAACTATGGCTACACCTCT.

CDR3 nucleotide sequence: TGTGCCGGCGGGAAACGGATAAGGGATTCACCCCTCCACTTT. Protein: CAGGKRIRDSPLHF. The rearrangement links TRBV11-2 to TRBJ1-6; D is ambiguous. There are 14 residues in the CDR3. V shed 11 bases and J shed 8 bases, with 19 bases lying between them. CDR1 SGHAT and CDR2 FQNNGV come from the germline V gene.

Of note for this clonotype: The CDR3 ends on some other residue instead of the conserved phenylalanine or tryptophan, so this is likely a read error. This chain connects TRBV30 to TRBJ1-1; D is unclear. The CDR3 totals 12 residues. Germline loops: CDR1 GTSNPN, CDR2 SVGIG (reference sequence). Deletions cut 2 bases from V and 4 bases from J, with 8 bases between. In nucleotides, the CDR3 is TGTGCCTGGAGTCAGCATAGCACTGAAGCTTTCCTT. This gives the protein CAWSQHSTEAFL.